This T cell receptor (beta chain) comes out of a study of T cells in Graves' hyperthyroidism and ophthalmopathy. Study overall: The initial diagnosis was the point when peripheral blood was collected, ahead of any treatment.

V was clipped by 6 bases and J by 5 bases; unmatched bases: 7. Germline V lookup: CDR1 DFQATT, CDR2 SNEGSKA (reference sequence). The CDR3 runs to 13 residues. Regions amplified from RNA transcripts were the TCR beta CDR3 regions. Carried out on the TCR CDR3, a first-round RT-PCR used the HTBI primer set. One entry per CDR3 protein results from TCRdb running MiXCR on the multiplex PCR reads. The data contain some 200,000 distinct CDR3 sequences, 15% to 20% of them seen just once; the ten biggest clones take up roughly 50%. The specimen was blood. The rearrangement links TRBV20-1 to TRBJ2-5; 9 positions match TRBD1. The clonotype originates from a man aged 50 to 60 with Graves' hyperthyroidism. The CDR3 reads CSAEYRGLETQYF. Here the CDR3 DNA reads TGCAGTGCCGAATACAGGGGGCTTGAGACCCAGTACTTC.